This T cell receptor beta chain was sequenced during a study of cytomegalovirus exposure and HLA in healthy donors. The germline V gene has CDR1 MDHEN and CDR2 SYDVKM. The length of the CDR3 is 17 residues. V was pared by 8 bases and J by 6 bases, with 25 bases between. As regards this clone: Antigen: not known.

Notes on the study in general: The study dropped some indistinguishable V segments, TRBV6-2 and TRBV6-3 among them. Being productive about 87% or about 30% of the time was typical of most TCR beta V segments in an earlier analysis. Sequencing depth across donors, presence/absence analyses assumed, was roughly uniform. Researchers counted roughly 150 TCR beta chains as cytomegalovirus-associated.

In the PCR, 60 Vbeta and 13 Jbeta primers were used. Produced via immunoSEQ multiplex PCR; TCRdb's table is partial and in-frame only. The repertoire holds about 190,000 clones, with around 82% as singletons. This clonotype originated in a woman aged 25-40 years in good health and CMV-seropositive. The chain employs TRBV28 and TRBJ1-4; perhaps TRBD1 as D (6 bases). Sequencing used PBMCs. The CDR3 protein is CASGLGAVKVPYEKLFF. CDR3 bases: TGTGCCAGCGGGTTGGGGGCTGTTAAAGTACCGTATGAAAAACTGTTTTTT.